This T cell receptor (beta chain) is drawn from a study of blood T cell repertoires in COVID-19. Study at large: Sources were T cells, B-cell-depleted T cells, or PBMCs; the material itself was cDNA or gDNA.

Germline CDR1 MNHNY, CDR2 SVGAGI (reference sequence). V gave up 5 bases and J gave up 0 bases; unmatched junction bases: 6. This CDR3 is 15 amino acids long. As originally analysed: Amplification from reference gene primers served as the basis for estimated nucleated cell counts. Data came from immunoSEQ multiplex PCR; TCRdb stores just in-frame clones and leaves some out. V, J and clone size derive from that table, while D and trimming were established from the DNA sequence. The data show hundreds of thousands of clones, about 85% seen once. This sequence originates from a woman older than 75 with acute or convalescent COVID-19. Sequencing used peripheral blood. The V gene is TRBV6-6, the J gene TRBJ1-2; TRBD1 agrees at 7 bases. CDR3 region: CASSQWDSTNYGYTF. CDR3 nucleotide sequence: TGTGCCAGCAGTCAATGGGACAGTACTAACTATGGCTACACCTTC.